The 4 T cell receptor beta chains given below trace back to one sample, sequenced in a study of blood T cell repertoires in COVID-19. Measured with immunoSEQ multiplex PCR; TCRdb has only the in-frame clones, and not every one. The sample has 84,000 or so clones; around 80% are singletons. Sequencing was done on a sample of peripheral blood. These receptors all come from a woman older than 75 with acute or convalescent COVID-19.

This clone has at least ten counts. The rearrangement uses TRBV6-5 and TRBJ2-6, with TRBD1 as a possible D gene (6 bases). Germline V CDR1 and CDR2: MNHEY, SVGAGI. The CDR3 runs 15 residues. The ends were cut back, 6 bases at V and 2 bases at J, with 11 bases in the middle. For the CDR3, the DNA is TGTGCCAGCAGCCTCAGGGGTACTGGGGCCAACGTCCTGACTTTC. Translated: CASSLRGTGANVLTF.

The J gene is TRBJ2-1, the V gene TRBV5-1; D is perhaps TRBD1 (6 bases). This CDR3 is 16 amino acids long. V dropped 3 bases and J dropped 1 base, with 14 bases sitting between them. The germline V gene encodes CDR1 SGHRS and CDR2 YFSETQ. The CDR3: CASSYSIQGSYNEQFF. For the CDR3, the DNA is TGCGCCAGCAGCTACTCGATACAGGGTTCCTACAATGAGCAGTTCTTC.

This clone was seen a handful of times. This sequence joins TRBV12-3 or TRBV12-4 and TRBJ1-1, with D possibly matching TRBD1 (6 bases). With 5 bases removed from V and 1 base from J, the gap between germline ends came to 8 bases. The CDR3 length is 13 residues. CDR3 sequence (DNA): TGTGCCAGCAGTAAACAGGGGAACACTGAAGCTTTCTTT. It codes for CASSKQGNTEAFF.

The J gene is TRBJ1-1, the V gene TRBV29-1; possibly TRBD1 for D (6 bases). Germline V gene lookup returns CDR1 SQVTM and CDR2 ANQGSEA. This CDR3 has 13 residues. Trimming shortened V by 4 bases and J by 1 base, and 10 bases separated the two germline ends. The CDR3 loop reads CSVADRRNTEAFF. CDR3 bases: TGCAGCGTTGCCGACAGGAGGAACACTGAAGCTTTCTTT.